One sample yielded the 14 T cell receptor beta chains listed below, sequenced in a study of beta chain features in type 1 diabetes. Since all of the isolated RNA was reverse transcribed, expressed TCRB transcripts were what got sequenced. The protocol was immunoSEQ multiplex PCR, while the TCRdb copy is restricted to in-frame clones and leaves out a portion. The sample records 310,000 or so clones, 6.5% to 10% being singletons. Material for sequencing was central memory CD4+ T cells from blood. Receptors were obtained from a woman aged 18-30 years in good health.

The V call is TRBV7-9, the J call TRBJ2-3, with TRBD2 matching over 9 bases. The CDR3 contains 15 residues. V gave up 5 bases and J gave up 4 bases; unmatched junction bases: 7. Germline V gene data show CDR1 as SEHNR and CDR2 as FQNEAQ (reference sequence). DNA for the CDR3: TGTGCCAGCAGCACGGTAGCGGGGGCCGCAGATACGCAGTATTTT. Protein: CASSTVAGAADTQYF.

A few counts support this clone. The chain is built from TRBV18 and TRBJ2-7, with D tentatively TRBD2 (5 bases). Trimming took 2 bases from V and 3 from J, leaving 17 bases between them. This CDR3 has 16 residues. Germline V CDR1 and CDR2: KGHSH, LQKENI. As DNA, the CDR3 is TGTGCCAGCTCACCAGGACTGATAACAGCAGGCTACGAGCAGTACTTC. This gives the protein CASSPGLITAGYEQYF.

This clone was counted ten times or more. V gene TRBV7-9 combines with J gene TRBJ2-1, with D perhaps matching TRBD2 (5 bases). The CDR3 sequence is 12 residues long. The germline gives CDR1 SEHNR, CDR2 FQNEAQ (reference sequence). The V gene lost 5 bases and the J gene lost 13 bases, with 15 bases spanning the gap. The CDR3 reads CASSLEGTSQFF. CDR3 nucleotide sequence: TGTGCCAGCAGCCTCGAGGGCACGTCACAGTTCTTC.

The CDR3 is CASSSRQLNTEAFF. The CDR3, as DNA: TGTGCCAGCAGCAGCAGACAGTTGAACACTGAAGCTTTCTTT. The J gene is TRBJ1-1, the V gene TRBV5-4; TRBD1 might be the D (5 bases). This CDR3 has 14 amino acids. Germline CDR1 reads SGHNT; CDR2 reads YYREEE (reference sequence). Trimming removed 4 bases from V and 0 bases from J, with 10 bases in between.

This clone was observed at least ten times. The chain is built from TRBV10-3 and TRBJ2-5; 9 bases are shared with TRBD2. With 3 bases clipped from V and 5 bases from J, the junction kept 4 bases outside the gene matches. The CDR3 runs to 14 residues. Looked up from germline, CDR1 is ENHRY and CDR2 is SYGVKD. CDR3 sequence (DNA): TGTGCCATCAGTGATAATAGCGGGAGTGAGACCCAGTACTTC. Amino acid sequence: CAISDNSGSETQYF.

The chain recombines TRBV5-4 with TRBJ2-2, with a tentative D call TRBD2 (6 bases). This CDR3 contains 15 residues. V was shortened by 0 bases and J by 6 bases, with 12 bases between the two germline ends. The germline CDR1 and CDR2 sequences are SGHNT and YYREEE (reference sequence). In DNA form, the CDR3 reads TGTGCCAGCAGCTTGGCGGCGGGGCATGCCGGGGAGCTGTTTTTT. Its translation is CASSLAAGHAGELFF.

The chain is built from TRBV2 and TRBJ1-2; tentative D call: TRBD1 (5 bases). The germline gives CDR1 SNHLY, CDR2 FYNNEI. This CDR3 region has 13 residues. V was shortened by 4 bases and J by 4 bases, with 10 bases between the two germline ends. The CDR3, as DNA: TGTGCCAGCAGTGCCCAGGGTTCCTATGGCTACACCTTC. Protein sequence: CASSAQGSYGYTF.

Regarding this clone: This clone may be a read error of a much larger clone one base away. The V gene is TRBV28, the J gene TRBJ1-5; no definite D call. CDR1 is MDHEN, CDR2 SYDVKM, per germline. The germline V and J ends were trimmed by 2 bases and 6 bases, with 5 bases remaining between them. This CDR3 contains 12 residues. The CDR3 DNA reads TGTGCCAGCAGTTTAATGAGTCAGCCCCAGCATTTT. This gives the protein CASSLMSQPQHF.

This clone was found a few times. The chain carries TRBV5-1 and TRBJ2-7; possible D gene TRBD2, 6 bases. V was shortened by 7 bases and J by 4 bases, with 21 bases between the two germline ends. This CDR3 comprises 15 residues. Germline lookup yields CDR1 SGHRS and CDR2 YFSETQ. The CDR3 nucleotides read TGCGCCAGCCAGAAAATAGCGGACTTCAGGTACGAGCAGTACTTC. Protein: CASQKIADFRYEQYF.

This clone was counted ten times or more. J is TRBJ1-2 and V is TRBV10-3, with TRBD1 matching over 10 bases. The germline gives CDR1 ENHRY, CDR2 SYGVKD. CDR3 length: 11 amino acids. J gave up 8 bases and V 11 bases, and 5 bases lay outside the gene matches. CDR3 nucleotides: TGTGCCGCGGGACAGGGGTACGGCTACACCTTC. Translated: CAAGQGYGYTF.

CDR3 in DNA: TGTGCCAGCAGCGTAACACCAGGGACAGGGGAGTTCTTC. It translates to CASSVTPGTGEFF. The rearrangement links TRBV9 to TRBJ2-1; the match to TRBD1 covers 10 bases. Germline trimming cut 1 base from V and 14 bases from J; bases unmatched to any gene: 6. This CDR3 has 13 residues. Looked up from germline, CDR1 is SGDLS and CDR2 is YYNGEE.

The gene calls are TRBV7-2 and TRBJ1-2; a possible D gene is TRBD1 (6 bases). The germline gives CDR1 SGHTA, CDR2 FQGNSA. CDR3 size: 12 residues. Trimming took off 1 base at V and 10 bases at J, with 10 bases between the two ends. In DNA form, the CDR3 reads TGTGCCAGCAGCTTAGAGGGACAACACTACACCTTC. This encodes CASSLEGQHYTF.

This clone has more than one count but fewer than ten. This chain joins TRBV6-1 and TRBJ2-1; tentatively, D is TRBD1 (5 bases). The V end lost 1 base, the J end lost 10 bases, and 5 bases lay between the germline ends. This CDR3 has 11 residues. Germline V gene lookup returns CDR1 MNHNS and CDR2 SASEGT. Written as DNA, the CDR3 is TGTGCCAGCAGTGAAGGGGGCGAGCAGTTCTTC. The encoded protein is CASSEGGEQFF.

This clone was detected only a few times. The V gene is TRBV25-1, the J gene TRBJ2-1; D is unresolved. The CDR3 totals 16 residues. V was cut by 0 bases and J by 0 bases, with 9 bases left in between. Germline V CDR1 and CDR2: MGHDK, SYGVNS. The DNA for the CDR3 is TGTGCCAGCAGTGAATATTACAGATCCTCCTACAATGAGCAGTTCTTC. As protein: CASSEYYRSSYNEQFF.